The 9 T cell receptor beta chains reported below all come from one sample, sequenced in a study of T cells in Graves' hyperthyroidism and ophthalmopathy (dated by TCRdb to the late 2010s). Library preparation was by multiplex PCR. TCRdb records Illumina HiSeq 2000 as the sequencer. TCR beta CDR3 regions were amplified from RNA transcripts. A first-round RT-PCR of the TCR CDR3 used the HTBI primer set with the Qiagen OneStep RT-PCR kit. The public sequencing data were trimmed at Q25 with fastp and processed into clonotypes with MiXCR by TCRdb, which kept only in-frame beta chains. All rows with the same CDR3 protein become a single entry with the most common DNA and genes. The sample includes 660,000 or so distinct CDR3 sequences, with over 40% observed a single time. Of the sample, roughly 6.5% falls within the top ten clones. Sequencing was carried out using peripheral blood or thyroid tissue (not recorded which). Source of these receptors: an adult man with Graves' disease, either hyperthyroidism or ophthalmopathy (not recorded which).

This clonotype appeared once. The chain links TRBV2 to TRBJ1-5, with unresolved D. V lost 8 bases, J lost 3 bases, and 11 bases lay in between. The CDR3 is 13 residues long. Germline CDR1 is SNHLY and CDR2 is FYNNEI. The CDR3, as DNA: TGTGCCAGCTCGAACCGGGACAATCAGCCCCAGCATTTT. Its translation: CASSNRDNQPQHF.

This chain joins TRBV7-9 and TRBJ2-6; 10 nucleotides match TRBD1. Germline values: CDR1 SEHNR, CDR2 FQNEAQ (reference sequence). V dropped 6 bases and J dropped 1; count of bases not matched to a gene: 6. The CDR3 is made up of 17 amino acids. The CDR3 coding sequence is TGTGCCAGCAGTCCCGGGACAGGGGAGTCTGGGGCCAACGTCCTGACTTTC. Encoded protein: CASSPGTGESGANVLTF.

This clonotype was observed a few times. This rearrangement joins TRBV7-9 to TRBJ1-3; D might be TRBD1 (5 bases). CDR1 and CDR2 from the germline V gene are SEHNR and FQNEAQ (reference sequence). Deletions cut 2 bases from V and 8 bases from J, with 13 bases between. The CDR3 runs 14 residues. CDR3 loop: CASSLSQGSHTIYF. In DNA, the CDR3 is TGTGCCAGCAGCTTATCCCAGGGTTCCCACACCATATATTTT.

The chain joins TRBV7-2 to TRBJ1-2; D is unresolved. V lost 5 bases to trimming and J lost 7 bases, with 20 bases between them. The CDR3 totals 15 residues. Germline V gene sequence: CDR1 SGHTA, CDR2 FQGNSA. The CDR3 region is CASSPAQTEYPGYTF. For the CDR3, the DNA is TGTGCCAGCAGCCCTGCTCAAACGGAGTACCCTGGCTACACCTTC.

This clonotype turned up a few times. The rearrangement links TRBV25-1 to TRBJ2-3; D is undetermined. Germline lookup yields CDR1 MGHDK and CDR2 SYGVNS. The CDR3 covers 14 residues. Trimming took off 2 bases at V and 0 bases at J, with 6 bases between the two ends. The CDR3 DNA sequence: TGTGCCAGCAGTGAAGCGCCTAGCACAGATACGCAGTATTTT. Translation gives CASSEAPSTDTQYF.

The chain uses TRBV2 and TRBJ1-6; 10 nucleotides align to TRBD1. The CDR3 has 13 residues. The V segment lost 7 bases and the J segment 14 bases; nucleotides outside the gene matches: 8. Per the germline V gene, CDR1 is SNHLY and CDR2 is FYNNEI. The CDR3 DNA follows: TGTGCCAGCAAGCCGGGACAGGGGTTCACCCTCCACTTT. Residues: CASKPGQGFTLHF.

In its sample, this clonotype was seen a few times. The rearrangement uses TRBV7-9 and TRBJ1-1; D uncertain. The V gene's germline CDR1 is SEHNR and CDR2 FQNEAQ (reference sequence). V was shortened by 6 bases and J by 1 base, with 15 bases between the two germline ends. The CDR3 consists of 15 residues. CDR3 DNA sequence: TGTGCCAGCAGTCCCCCGTGGGTGACGAACACTGAAGCTTTCTTT. Its protein product is CASSPPWVTNTEAFF.

The V and J genes are TRBV11-2 and TRBJ1-4, with a possible D match to TRBD1 (5 bases). This CDR3 comprises 15 residues. The germline V and J ends were trimmed by 5 bases and 1 base, with 11 bases remaining between them. The germline gives CDR1 SGHAT, CDR2 FQNNGV. This CDR3 reads CASSTNQGTNEKLFF. CDR3 DNA sequence: TGTGCCAGCAGCACGAACCAGGGAACTAATGAAAAACTGTTTTTT.

This clonotype was detected only a few times. The chain joins TRBV12-3 or TRBV12-4 to TRBJ2-7; the match to TRBD1 covers 7 bases. The CDR3 contains 14 residues. V lost 8 bases to trimming and J lost 3 bases; unmatched junction nucleotides: 10. The CDR3 sequence: CASAPSGGLYEQYF. In DNA, the CDR3 is TGTGCCAGCGCGCCTTCAGGGGGTCTCTACGAGCAGTACTTC.